This T cell receptor (beta chain) was identified in a study of cytomegalovirus exposure and HLA in healthy donors. General observations from the study: The HLA-A and HLA-B alleles of most subjects were reportedly predicted accurately from TCR beta sequences.

Vbeta (60) and Jbeta (13) primers were used in the PCR. Generated by immunoSEQ multiplex PCR, the TCRdb table keeps only in-frame clones and is missing some. The table lists approximately 130,000 clones, with roughly 2% in the top ten. With respect to this clone: The antigen is unknown.

Among the donors, all were healthy bone marrow donors. This TCR derives from a woman aged 60-75 years in good health and CMV-seronegative. Specimen: PBMCs.

The DNA of the CDR3 is TGTGCCAGCAGCCAACTCGGAGATACGCAGTATTTT. It codes for CASSQLGDTQYF. This chain connects TRBV14 to TRBJ2-3, with D unresolved. The V end was cut by 2 bases, the J end by 5 bases, with 5 bases between. This CDR3 contains 12 residues. Germline V CDR1 and CDR2: SGHDN, FVKESK.